This T cell receptor (beta chain) was found in a study of response to subunit inactivated influenza vaccine. Comments on this clonotype: The antigen is unknown.

Whole-study findings and limits: Each seasonal influenza vaccination recruits few new T cells, the authors suggested.

TCRdb re-analysed the RT-PCR reads in MiXCR, keeping a single row per CDR3 protein. The sample lists some 640,000 distinct CDR3 sequences; about 14% were seen once. This CDR3 spans 15 amino acids. The ends lost 2 bases at V and 4 bases at J; junction bases unmatched: 6. Germline CDR1 reads SQVTM; CDR2 reads ANQGSEA. The chain recombines TRBV29-1 with TRBJ2-1, with 9 bases identical to TRBD1. This TCR was recovered from a man in his fifties who received an inactivated influenza vaccine. The starting material was PBMCs from blood, obtained approximately 15 days before vaccination. The CDR3 nucleotides are TGCAGCGTTGAATCAGGGACAGGGTTGTACAATGAGCAGTTCTTC. It is translated as CSVESGTGLYNEQFF.